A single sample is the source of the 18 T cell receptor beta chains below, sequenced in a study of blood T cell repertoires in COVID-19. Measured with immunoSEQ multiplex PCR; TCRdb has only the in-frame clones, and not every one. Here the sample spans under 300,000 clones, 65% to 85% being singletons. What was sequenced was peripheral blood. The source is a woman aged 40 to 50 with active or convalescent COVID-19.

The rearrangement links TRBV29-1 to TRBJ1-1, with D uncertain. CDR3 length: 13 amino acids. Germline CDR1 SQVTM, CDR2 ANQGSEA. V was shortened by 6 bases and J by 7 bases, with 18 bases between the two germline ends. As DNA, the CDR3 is TGCAGCGTGGCCGGCGCGCTACAGTTTGAAGCTTTCTTT. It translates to CSVAGALQFEAFF.

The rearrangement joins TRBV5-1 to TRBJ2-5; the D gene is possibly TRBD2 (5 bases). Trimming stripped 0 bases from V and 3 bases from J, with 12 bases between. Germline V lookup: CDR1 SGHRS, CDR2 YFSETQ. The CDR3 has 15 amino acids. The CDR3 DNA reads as TGCGCCAGCAGCTTGGTGCCAGCGGCTGAAGAGACCCAGTACTTC. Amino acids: CASSLVPAAEETQYF.

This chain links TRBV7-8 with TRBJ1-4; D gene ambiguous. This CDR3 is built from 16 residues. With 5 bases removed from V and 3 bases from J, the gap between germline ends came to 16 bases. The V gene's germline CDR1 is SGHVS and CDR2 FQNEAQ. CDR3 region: CASSPNRRGPNEKLFF. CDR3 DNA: TGTGCCAGCAGCCCAAACCGCAGAGGGCCTAATGAAAAACTGTTTTTT.

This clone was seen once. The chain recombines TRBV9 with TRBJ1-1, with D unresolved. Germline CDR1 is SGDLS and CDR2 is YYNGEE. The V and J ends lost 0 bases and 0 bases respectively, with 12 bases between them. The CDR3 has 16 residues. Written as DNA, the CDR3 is TGTGCCAGCAGCGTAGGAGGCACCTACTTGAACACTGAAGCTTTCTTT. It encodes CASSVGGTYLNTEAFF.

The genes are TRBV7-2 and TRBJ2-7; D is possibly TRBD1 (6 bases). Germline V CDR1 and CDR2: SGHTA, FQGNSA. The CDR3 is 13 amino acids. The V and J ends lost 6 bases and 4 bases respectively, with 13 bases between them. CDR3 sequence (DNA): TGTGCCAGCAGTCTAAACAGGGTATACGAGCAGTACTTC. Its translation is CASSLNRVYEQYF. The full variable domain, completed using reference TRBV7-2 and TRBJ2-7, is GAGVSQSPSNKVTEKGKDVELRCDPISGHTALYWYRQSLGQGLEFLIYFQGNSAPDKSGLPSDRFSAERTGGSVSTLTIQRTQQEDSAVYLCASSLNRVYEQYFGPGTRLTVT.

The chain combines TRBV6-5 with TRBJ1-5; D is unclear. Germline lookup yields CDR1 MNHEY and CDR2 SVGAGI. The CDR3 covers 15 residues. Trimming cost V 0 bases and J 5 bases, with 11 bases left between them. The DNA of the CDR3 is TGTGCCAGCAGTTACTCGAAGGCGGGCGATCAGCCCCAGCATTTT. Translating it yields CASSYSKAGDQPQHF.

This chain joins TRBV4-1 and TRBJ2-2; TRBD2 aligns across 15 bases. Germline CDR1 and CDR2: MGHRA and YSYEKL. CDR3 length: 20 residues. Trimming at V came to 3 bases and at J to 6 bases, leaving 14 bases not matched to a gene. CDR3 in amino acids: CASSQSGLAGGFQFAGELFF. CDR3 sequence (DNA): TGCGCCAGCAGCCAGTCCGGACTAGCGGGGGGGTTCCAGTTCGCCGGGGAGCTGTTTTTT.

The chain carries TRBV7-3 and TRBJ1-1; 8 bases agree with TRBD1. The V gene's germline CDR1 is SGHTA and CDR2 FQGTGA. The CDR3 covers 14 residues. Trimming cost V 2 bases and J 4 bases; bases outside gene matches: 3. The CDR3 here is CASSLWTGTTEAFF. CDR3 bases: TGTGCCAGCAGCTTATGGACAGGGACCACTGAAGCTTTCTTT. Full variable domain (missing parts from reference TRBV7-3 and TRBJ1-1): GAGVSQTPSNKVTEKGKYVELRCDPISGHTALYWYRQSLGQGPEFLIYFQGTGAADDSGLPNDRFFAVRPEGSVSTLKIQRTERGDSAVYLCASSLWTGTTEAFFGQGTRLTVV.

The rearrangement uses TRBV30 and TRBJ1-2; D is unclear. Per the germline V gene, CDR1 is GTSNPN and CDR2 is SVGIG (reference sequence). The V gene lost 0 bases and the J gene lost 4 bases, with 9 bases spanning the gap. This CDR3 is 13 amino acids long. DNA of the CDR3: TGTGCCTGGAGTGTAGTGTCTATCTATGGCTACACCTTC. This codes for CAWSVVSIYGYTF.

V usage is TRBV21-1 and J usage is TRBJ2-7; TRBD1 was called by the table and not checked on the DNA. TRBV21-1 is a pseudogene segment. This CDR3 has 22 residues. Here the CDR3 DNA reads TGTGCCAGCAGCAAAGGCCCAACAGGGATGGACAGGAAGCCTTACGGGACCTACGAGCAGTACTTC. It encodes CASSKGPTGMDRKPYGTYEQYF.

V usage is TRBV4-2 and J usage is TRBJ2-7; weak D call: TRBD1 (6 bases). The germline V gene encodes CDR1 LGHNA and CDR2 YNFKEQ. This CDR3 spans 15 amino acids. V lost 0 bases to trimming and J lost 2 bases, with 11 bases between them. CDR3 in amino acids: CASSQDRGPPYEQYF. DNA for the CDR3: TGTGCCAGCAGCCAAGACAGGGGCCCTCCCTACGAGCAGTACTTC.

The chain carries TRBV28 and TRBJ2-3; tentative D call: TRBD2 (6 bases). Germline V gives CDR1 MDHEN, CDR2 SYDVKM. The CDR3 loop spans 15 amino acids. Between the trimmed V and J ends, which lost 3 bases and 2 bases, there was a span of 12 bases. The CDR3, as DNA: TGTGCCAGCAGTTTGAGTGGGAGGCCCACAGATACGCAGTATTTT. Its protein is CASSLSGRPTDTQYF.

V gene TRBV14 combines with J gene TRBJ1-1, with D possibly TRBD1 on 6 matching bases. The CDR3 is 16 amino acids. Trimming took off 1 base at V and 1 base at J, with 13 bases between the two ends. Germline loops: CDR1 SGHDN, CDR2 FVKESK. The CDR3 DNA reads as TGTGCCAGCAGCCAAGTTTTTGGGGGGGCGAACACTGAAGCTTTCTTT. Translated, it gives CASSQVFGGANTEAFF.

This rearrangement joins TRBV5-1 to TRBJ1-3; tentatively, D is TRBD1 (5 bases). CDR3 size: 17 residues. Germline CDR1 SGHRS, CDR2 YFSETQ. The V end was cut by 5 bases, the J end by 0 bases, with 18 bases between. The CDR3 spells CASRDWGDTLSGNTIYF. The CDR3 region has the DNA TGCGCCAGCAGGGATTGGGGCGACACGCTCTCTGGAAACACCATATATTTT.

The CDR3 DNA is TGTGCCAGCAGTGACCGGGACAGTGGCTATGGCTACACCTTC. It is translated as CASSDRDSGYGYTF. The chain links TRBV6-1 to TRBJ1-2, with TRBD1 matching over 7 bases. This CDR3 contains 14 residues. V was pared by 3 bases and J by 4 bases, with 5 bases of the junction left unmatched. The V gene's germline CDR1 is MNHNS and CDR2 SASEGT.

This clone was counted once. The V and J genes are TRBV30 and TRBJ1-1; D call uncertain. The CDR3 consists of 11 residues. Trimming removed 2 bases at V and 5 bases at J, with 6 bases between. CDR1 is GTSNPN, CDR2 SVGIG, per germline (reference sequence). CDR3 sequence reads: CAWSSSTEAFF. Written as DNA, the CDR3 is TGTGCCTGGAGTAGCTCGACTGAAGCTTTCTTT.

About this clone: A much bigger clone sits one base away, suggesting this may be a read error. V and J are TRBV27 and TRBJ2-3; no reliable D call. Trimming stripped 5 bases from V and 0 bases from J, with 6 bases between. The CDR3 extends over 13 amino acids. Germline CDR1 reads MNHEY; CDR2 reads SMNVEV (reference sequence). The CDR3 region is CASSRRSTDTQYF. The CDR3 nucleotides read TGTGCCAGCAGTCGGCGGAGCACAGATACGCAGTATTTT.

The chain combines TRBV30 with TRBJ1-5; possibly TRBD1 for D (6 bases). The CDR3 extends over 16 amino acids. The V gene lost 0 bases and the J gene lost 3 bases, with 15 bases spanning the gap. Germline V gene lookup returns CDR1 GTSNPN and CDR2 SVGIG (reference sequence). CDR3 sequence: CAWSVTGQLNNQPQHF. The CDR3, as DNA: TGTGCCTGGAGTGTTACGGGACAACTAAACAATCAGCCCCAGCATTTT. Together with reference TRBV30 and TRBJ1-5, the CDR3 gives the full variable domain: SQTIHQWPATLVQPVGSPLSLECTVEGTSNPNLYWYRQAAGRGLQLLFYSVGIGQISSEVPQNLSASRPQDRQFILSSKKLLLSDSGFYLCAWSVTGQLNNQPQHFGDGTRLSIL.